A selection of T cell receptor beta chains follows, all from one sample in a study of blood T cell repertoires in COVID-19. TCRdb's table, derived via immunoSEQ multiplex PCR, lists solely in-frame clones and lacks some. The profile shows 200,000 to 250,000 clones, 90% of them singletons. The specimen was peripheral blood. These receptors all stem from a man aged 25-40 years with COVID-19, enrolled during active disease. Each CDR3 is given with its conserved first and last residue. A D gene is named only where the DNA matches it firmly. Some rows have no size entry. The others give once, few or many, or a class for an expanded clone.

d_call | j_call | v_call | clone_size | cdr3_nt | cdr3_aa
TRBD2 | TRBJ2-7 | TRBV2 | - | TGTGCCAGCAGTGAGTTTAGCGGGAGCAACTACGAGCAGTACTTC | CASSEFSGSNYEQYF
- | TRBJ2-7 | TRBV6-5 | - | TGTGCCAGCAGTTACTCGTTCGGGTCGGGCTACGAGCAGTACTTC | CASSYSFGSGYEQYF
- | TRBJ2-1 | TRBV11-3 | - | TGTGCCAGCAGCTTGTTATATGGAATAGGGGATGAGCAGTTCTTC | CASSLLYGIGDEQFF
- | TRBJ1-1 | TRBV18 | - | TGTGCCAGCTCACCCGGGTCGGGCACTGAAGCTTTCTTT | CASSPGSGTEAFF
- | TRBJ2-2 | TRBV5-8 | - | TGTGCCAGCAGCTTGGCAGGTTCCACCGGGGAGCTGTTTTTT | CASSLAGSTGELFF
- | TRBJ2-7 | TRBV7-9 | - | TGTGCCAGCACCATCGCGGGGTACGGCGAGCAGTACTTC | CASTIAGYGEQYF
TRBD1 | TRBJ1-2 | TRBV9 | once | TGTGCCAGCAGCGCGCCTGACAGGGCTGATGGCTACACCTTC | CASSAPDRADGYTF
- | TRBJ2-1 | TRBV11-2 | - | TGTGCCAGCAGCGCCAGGGGGGACAGCTCCTACAATGAGCAGTTCTTC | CASSARGDSSYNEQFF
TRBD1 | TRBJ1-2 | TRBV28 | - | TGTGCCAGCAGTCCTACGTATTCCGGGACAGCCAACTATGGCTACACCTTC | CASSPTYSGTANYGYTF
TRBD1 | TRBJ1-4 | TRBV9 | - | TGTGCCAGCGGGACAGGGGGCCGGAATGAAAAACTGTTTTTT | CASGTGGRNEKLFF
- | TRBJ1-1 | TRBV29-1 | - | TGCAGCCTTATGGGACACCCTACTTCCACTGAAGCTTTCTTT | CSLMGHPTSTEAFF
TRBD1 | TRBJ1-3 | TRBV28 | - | TGTGCCAGCAGTTTGGGACAGGTCTCTGGAAACACCATATATTTT | CASSLGQVSGNTIYF
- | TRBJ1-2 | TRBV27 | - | TGTGCCAGCAGTCCCGCCGGGACTTCTAACTATGGCTACACCTTC | CASSPAGTSNYGYTF
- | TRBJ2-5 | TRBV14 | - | TGTGCCAGCAGCCAAGTTTGGGGGCTAACCCAAGAGACCCAGTACTTC | CASSQVWGLTQETQYF
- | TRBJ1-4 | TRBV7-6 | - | TGTGCCAGCAGCTTATCAGGGGAGCAGAAACTGTTTTTT | CASSLSGEQKLFF
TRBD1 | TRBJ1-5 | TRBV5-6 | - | TGTGCCAGCAGCTACGACAGGGATAGCAATCAGCCCCAGCATTTT | CASSYDRDSNQPQHF
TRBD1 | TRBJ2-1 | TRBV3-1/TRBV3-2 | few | TGTGCCAGCAGCCAATCCATAAGGACAGGGGGTCAGTTCTTC | CASSQSIRTGGQFF
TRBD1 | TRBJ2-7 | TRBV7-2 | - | TGTGCCAGCAGCTTTGGGACAGGGACCTACGAGCAGTACTTC | CASSFGTGTYEQYF
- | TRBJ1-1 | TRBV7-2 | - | TGTGCCAGCAGATCTACCGAGGATGCTTTCTTT | CASRSTEDAFF
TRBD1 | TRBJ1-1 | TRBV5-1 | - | TGCGCCAGCAGCTTCCGACCGGTCGACAGGGACACTGAAGCTTTCTTT | CASSFRPVDRDTEAFF
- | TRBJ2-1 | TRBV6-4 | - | TGTGCCAGCAGGGAAGGAGGGGGGGCCTTCAATGAGCAGTTCTTC | CASREGGGAFNEQFF
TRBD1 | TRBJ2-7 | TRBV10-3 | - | TGTGCCATCAGTGACTCCGGGACAGAGTACTCCTACGAGCAGTACTTC | CAISDSGTEYSYEQYF
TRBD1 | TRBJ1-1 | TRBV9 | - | TGTGCCAGCAGCGTAAATTCGGACAGGGGAAACACTGAAGCTTTCTTT | CASSVNSDRGNTEAFF
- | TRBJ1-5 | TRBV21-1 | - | TGTGCCAGCAGCAAATTAACCCTCAGTCAGCCCCAGCATTTT | CASSKLTLSQPQHF
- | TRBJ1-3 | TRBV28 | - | TGTGCCAGCAGTTCCAATGGAGGAGGAAACACCATATATTTT | CASSSNGGGNTIYF
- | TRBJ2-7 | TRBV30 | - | TGTGCCTGGAGTGCGCGCTTTTACGAGCAGTACTTC | CAWSARFYEQYF
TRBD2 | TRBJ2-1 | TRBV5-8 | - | TGTGCCAGCAGGCTGTATCGTAGCGGGGGATACTACAATGAGCAGTTCTTC | CASRLYRSGGYYNEQFF
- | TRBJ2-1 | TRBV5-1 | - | TGCGCCAGCAGCTTGTTATCTAGCGACAATGAGCAGTTCTTC | CASSLLSSDNEQFF
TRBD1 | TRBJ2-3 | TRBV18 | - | TGTGCCAGCTCACCTAGACAGGGGGCGTCTACAGATACGCAGTATTTT | CASSPRQGASTDTQYF
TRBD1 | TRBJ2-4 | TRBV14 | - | TGTGCCAGCAGCCACCAATTGACAGGGAAAGAAAACATTCAGTACTTC | CASSHQLTGKENIQYF
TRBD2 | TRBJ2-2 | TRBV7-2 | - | TGTGCCAGCAGCTTAGTTGGGACTACGAACACCGGGGAGCTGTTTTTT | CASSLVGTTNTGELFF
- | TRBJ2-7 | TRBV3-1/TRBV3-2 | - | TGTGCCAGCAGCCAAGAGAAAAGGGGAACCTACGAGCAGTACTTC | CASSQEKRGTYEQYF
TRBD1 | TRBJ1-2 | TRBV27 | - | TGTGCCAGCAGTAGGACAGGGTCGAACTATGGCTACACCTTC | CASSRTGSNYGYTF
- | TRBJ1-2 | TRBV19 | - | TGTGCCAGTAGTGTCCCGATGCGCTATGGCTACACCTTC | CASSVPMRYGYTF
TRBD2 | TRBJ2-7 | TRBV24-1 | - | TGTGCCACCAGTCAGAGCGGGAAGAACTACGAGCAGTACTTC | CATSQSGKNYEQYF
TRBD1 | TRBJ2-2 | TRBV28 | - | TGTGCCAGCAGACCCGGGACAGGGTGGACCGGGGAGCTGTTTTTT | CASRPGTGWTGELFF
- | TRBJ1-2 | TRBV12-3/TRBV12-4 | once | TGTGCCAGCAGTTCAGACAGCTATGGCTACACCTTC | CASSSDSYGYTF
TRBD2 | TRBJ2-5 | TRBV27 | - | TGTGCCAGCAGTTTCAAAGCGGGGGTCGCGTACCAAGAGACCCAGTACTTC | CASSFKAGVAYQETQYF
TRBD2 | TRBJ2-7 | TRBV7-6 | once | TGTGCCAGCAGCTTAGGGACTAGTCTAGTAGTTACCGAGCAGTACTTC | CASSLGTSLVVTEQYF
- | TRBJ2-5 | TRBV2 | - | TGTGCCAGCAGTGGTAGGGACATAAAAGAGACCCAGTACTTC | CASSGRDIKETQYF
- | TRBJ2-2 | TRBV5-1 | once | TGCGCCAGCAGCCCAGGAATTGTTGGAGGCGGGACCGGGGAGCTGTTTTTT | CASSPGIVGGGTGELFF
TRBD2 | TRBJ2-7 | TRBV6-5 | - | TGTGCCAGCCGCCTCTTAGCGGGAGGGCCCGACGAGCAGTACTTC | CASRLLAGGPDEQYF
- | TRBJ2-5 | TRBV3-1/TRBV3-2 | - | TGTGCCAGCAGCCCTCTAGCTAATGGAGAGACCCAGTACTTC | CASSPLANGETQYF
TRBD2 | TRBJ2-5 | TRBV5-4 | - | TGTGCCAGCAGCCGCCTAGCGGGAGATCGAGAGACCCAGTACTTC | CASSRLAGDRETQYF
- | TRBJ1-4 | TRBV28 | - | TGTGCCAGCAAAATTCGGAGAAATGAAAAACTGTTTTTT | CASKIRRNEKLFF
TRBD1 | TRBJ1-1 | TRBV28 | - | TGTGCCAGCAGTCCGCATCAGGGGGCGAACCCGAACACTGAAGCTTTCTTT | CASSPHQGANPNTEAFF
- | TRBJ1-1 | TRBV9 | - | TGTGCCAGCAGCTTAGGACACGGGGTAGAGACTGAAGCTTTCTTT | CASSLGHGVETEAFF
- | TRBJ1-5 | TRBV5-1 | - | TGCGCCAGCAGCCTAACCGGGTTACGAAATCAGCCCCAGCATTTT | CASSLTGLRNQPQHF
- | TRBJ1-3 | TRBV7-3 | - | TGTGCCAGCAGCCTAGCCCATGGAAACACCATATATTTT | CASSLAHGNTIYF
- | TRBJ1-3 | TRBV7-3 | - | TGTGCCAGCAGCCTCCCAGTTGGTGGCCTTGGAAACACCATATATTTT | CASSLPVGGLGNTIYF
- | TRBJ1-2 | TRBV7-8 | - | TGTGCCAGCAGCCGGGGGGAGGGTCAAGTCTACTATGGCTACACCTTC | CASSRGEGQVYYGYTF
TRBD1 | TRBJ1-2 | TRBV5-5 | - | TGTGCCAGCCTAGCCACAGGGGACTATGGCTACACCTTC | CASLATGDYGYTF
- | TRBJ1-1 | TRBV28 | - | TGTGCCAGCAGTTCCCCCCCCAGGGGCGTAAACACTGAAGCTTTCTTT | CASSSPPRGVNTEAFF
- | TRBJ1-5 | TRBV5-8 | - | TGTGCCAGCAGCCCGCGGTTGCGGCAGCCCCAGCATTTT | CASSPRLRQPQHF